These 26 T cell receptor beta chains originate from one sample sequenced in a study of shared clonotypes between healthy human individuals. Using immunoSEQ multiplex PCR, the repertoire was profiled, and TCRdb retains in-frame clones only, with some absent. The sample yields about 1 million clones, about 75% seen once. Sequenced sample: memory CD4+ T cells sorted from blood. Subset described: CD45RA-negative fraction. The receptor source for this set is a man between 18 and 29 years old in good health.

This clone has only a few counts. This chain uses TRBV19 with TRBJ2-3; 12 bases align to TRBD2. CDR1 LNHDA and CDR2 SQIVND come from the germline V gene (reference sequence). The CDR3 is 16 amino acids. J lost 2 bases, V lost 5 bases, and 5 bases had no gene match. CDR3: CASSSSGRALTDTQYF. CDR3 coding DNA: TGTGCCAGTAGTTCTAGCGGGAGGGCCCTCACAGATACGCAGTATTTT.

With regard to this clone: The sample holds other DNA sequences that translate to the same CDR3. The chain links TRBV7-2 to TRBJ2-1; 11 nucleotides line up with TRBD2. The CDR3 is made up of 15 amino acids. Trimming cost V 4 bases and J 4 bases; bases outside gene matches: 3. Germline loops: CDR1 SGHTA, CDR2 FQGNSA. The CDR3 DNA is TGTGCCAGCAGCTCTACTAGCGGGAGTTACAATGAGCAGTTCTTC. Translating gives CASSSTSGSYNEQFF.

This clone was counted a few times. This chain links TRBV29-1 with TRBJ2-7; D remains ambiguous. V gave up 7 bases and J gave up 6 bases, with 13 bases separating them. This CDR3 region has 11 residues. Germline loops: CDR1 SQVTM, CDR2 ANQGSEA. CDR3 in DNA: TGCAGCGCTACTCTTACGACCGAGCAGTACTTC. Its protein product is CSATLTTEQYF.

On this clone: A much larger clone differs from this one at a single base, so this may be a read error. This chain connects TRBV7-2 to TRBJ2-7; 11 nucleotides match TRBD1. This CDR3 is 14 amino acids long. Trimming removed 7 bases from V and 3 bases from J; junction bases left unmatched: 5. Germline-derived CDR1 and CDR2 are SGHTA and FQGNSA. DNA for the CDR3: TGTGCCAGCAACTCCGGGACAGGGGGCTACGAGCAGTACTTC. This codes for CASNSGTGGYEQYF. Full variable domain (rest looked up from reference TRBV7-2 and TRBJ2-7): GAGVSQSPSNKVTEKGKDVELRCDPISGHTALYWYRQSLGQGLEFLIYFQGNSAPDKSGLPSDRFSAERTGGSVSTLTIQRTQQEDSAVYLCASNSGTGGYEQYFGPGTRLTVT.

Note on this clone: Other nucleotide sequences in the sample specify the same CDR3. The chain is built from TRBV6-5 and TRBJ1-5; D gene unclear. The CDR3 has 13 amino acids. Germline V CDR1 and CDR2: MNHEY, SVGAGI. V was trimmed by 5 bases and J by 4 bases, leaving 9 bases between them. The CDR3 nucleotides are TGTGCCAGCAGTAGGTCGGGAAATCAGCCCCAGCATTTT. Protein product: CASSRSGNQPQHF.

The gene calls are TRBV7-5 and TRBJ1-6; the table's D call TRBD1 went unverified against the DNA. TRBV7-5 is termed a pseudogene. The length of the CDR3 is 14 residues. As DNA, the CDR3 is TGTGCCAGAAGCTTGGGACAGGCAAATTCACCCCTCCACTTT. Translated, it gives CARSLGQANSPLHF.

This clone was seen only a few times. This could be a read error, since a much larger clone is one nucleotide away. This chain connects TRBV6-1 to TRBJ2-7, with 7 bases matching TRBD1. The ends lost 7 bases at V and 1 base at J; junction bases unmatched: 1. This CDR3 has 12 amino acids. The germline V gene encodes CDR1 MNHNS and CDR2 SASEGT. The CDR3 coding sequence is TGTGCCAGCACGGGACAGTCCTACGAGCAGTACTTC. Protein product: CASTGQSYEQYF.

The V gene is TRBV5-1, the J gene TRBJ2-2; TRBD2 matches 7 bases. The trim removed 4 bases at V and 5 bases at J, leaving 8 bases unmatched. The CDR3 length is 15 residues. CDR1 and CDR2 (germline): SGHRS, YFSETQ. The CDR3 sequence is CASSGRERVTGELFF. As DNA, the CDR3 is TGCGCCAGCAGCGGGAGGGAAAGAGTTACCGGGGAGCTGTTTTTT.

CDR3 sequence: CASSSTGSVTEAFF. Written as DNA, the CDR3 is TGTGCCAGCAGTTCAACAGGATCGGTCACTGAAGCTTTCTTT. The rearrangement uses TRBV11-3 and TRBJ1-1, with D perhaps TRBD1 (5 bases). This CDR3 has 14 amino acids. Germline V gene data show CDR1 as SGHNT and CDR2 as YENEEA. V lost 6 bases and J lost 4, with 15 bases in between.

V and J are TRBV28 and TRBJ2-1; 9 bases line up with TRBD1. With 6 bases clipped from V and 7 bases from J, the junction kept 7 bases outside the gene matches. CDR3 length equals 14 residues. CDR1 is MDHEN, CDR2 SYDVKM, per germline. In DNA, the CDR3 is TGTGCCAGCAGCCAGGGGACAGGGAGGAATGAGCAGTTCTTC. Translating it yields CASSQGTGRNEQFF.

The rearrangement joins TRBV11-2 to TRBJ1-6; tentatively, D is TRBD1 (5 bases). The V gene's germline CDR1 is SGHAT and CDR2 FQNNGV. Deletions cut 4 bases from V and 3 bases from J, with 13 bases between. This CDR3 has 16 amino acids. CDR3 sequence: CASSYGTVLYNSPLHF. The CDR3 DNA is TGTGCCAGCAGCTACGGGACGGTCCTCTATAATTCACCCCTCCACTTT.

V usage is TRBV4-3 and J usage is TRBJ2-6; D tentatively fits TRBD1 or TRBD2 (6 bases each). The germline gives CDR1 LGHNA, CDR2 YSLEER. Trimming removed 1 base at V and 2 bases at J, with 9 bases between. The CDR3 sequence is 16 residues long. The CDR3 sequence: CASSQAGEAGANVLTF. The DNA of the CDR3 is TGCGCCAGCAGCCAAGCAGGGGAGGCTGGGGCCAACGTCCTGACTTTC.

The rearrangement links TRBV2 to TRBJ2-1, with D perhaps matching TRBD1 or TRBD2 (5 bases each). Germline V CDR1 and CDR2: SNHLY, FYNNEI. The CDR3 is made up of 15 amino acids. The germline V and J ends were trimmed by 7 bases and 3 bases, with 16 bases remaining between them. DNA of the CDR3: TGTGCCAGCATTTCGGTCTCTGGGGGCTACAATGAGCAGTTCTTC. It encodes CASISVSGGYNEQFF.

The chain recombines TRBV10-3 with TRBJ1-2; D unresolved. Germline CDR1 reads ENHRY; CDR2 reads SYGVKD. V was shortened by 5 bases and J by 6 bases, with 13 bases between the two germline ends. The CDR3 totals 13 residues. CDR3 sequence (DNA): TGTGCCATCAGTCGAGACCCGGTGGATGGCTACACCTTC. Residues: CAISRDPVDGYTF.

The CDR3, as DNA: TGTGCCAGCAGCTTGATGGGACGGATTTACGAGCAGTACTTC. It yields the protein CASSLMGRIYEQYF. The genes are TRBV5-4 and TRBJ2-7; D is perhaps TRBD1 or TRBD2 (5 bases each). The V end lost 1 base, the J end lost 4 bases, and 12 bases lay between the germline ends. This CDR3 has 14 amino acids. In germline, CDR1 is SGHNT, CDR2 YYREEE (reference sequence).

The CDR3 here is CAWRGTGSVGQPQHF. CDR3 bases: TGTGCCTGGAGAGGGACAGGGAGCGTGGGTCAGCCCCAGCATTTT. The genes are TRBV30 and TRBJ1-5; 9 nucleotides align to TRBD1. V shed 3 bases, J shed 6 bases, and the junction held 9 bases outside the gene matches. Germline values: CDR1 GTSNPN, CDR2 SVGIG (reference sequence). The CDR3 is made up of 15 amino acids.

This clone turned up a few times. The rearrangement uses TRBV29-1 and TRBJ1-1; 7 bases fit TRBD1. Trimming cost V 7 bases and J 11 bases; bases outside gene matches: 10. The CDR3 is 11 amino acids. Germline V gene sequence: CDR1 SQVTM, CDR2 ANQGSEA. DNA of the CDR3: TGCAGCGGCGGACAGGAGGACCGGGCTTTCTTT. Encoded protein: CSGGQEDRAFF.

The rearrangement uses TRBV7-9 and TRBJ2-3; TRBD2 matches at 8 bases. The CDR3 runs to 15 residues. Looked up from germline, CDR1 is SEHNR and CDR2 is FQNEAQ (reference sequence). J gave up 2 bases and V 3 bases, and 4 bases lay outside the gene matches. CDR3 protein: CASSFSGAFTDTQYF. The DNA of the CDR3 is TGTGCCAGCAGCTTTAGCGGGGCTTTCACAGATACGCAGTATTTT.

The chain links TRBV12-1 to TRBJ2-1; TRBD2 is the table's D call and was not checked against the DNA. TRBV12-1 is an annotated pseudogene. The CDR3 spans 19 residues. This chain's CDR3 is CASSTRLAGGLSSYNEQFF. As DNA, the CDR3 is TGTGCCAGCAGCACAAGACTAGCGGGGGGCCTTAGCTCCTACAATGAGCAGTTCTTC.

This chain links TRBV11-2 with TRBJ2-1; maybe TRBD1 (6 bases). The germline V gene has CDR1 SGHAT and CDR2 FQNNGV. The CDR3 consists of 15 residues. V dropped 0 bases and J dropped 10 bases, with 16 bases sitting between them. In DNA form, the CDR3 reads TGTGCCAGCAGCTTAGATCCCTTACAGGGTGGCGAGCAGTTCTTC. This codes for CASSLDPLQGGEQFF.

The chain links TRBV7-9 to TRBJ2-7; maybe TRBD2 (6 bases). Germline lookup yields CDR1 SEHNR and CDR2 FQNEAQ (reference sequence). Trimming stripped 4 bases from V and 0 bases from J, with 16 bases between. The CDR3 runs 16 residues. CDR3 nucleotide sequence: TGTGCCAGCAGCTACCGACGGGGGTACCGCTCCTACGAGCAGTACTTC. Translated, it gives CASSYRRGYRSYEQYF.

The rearrangement links TRBV6-1 to TRBJ1-3; D call uncertain. The V end lost 4 bases, the J end lost 4 bases, and 14 bases lay between the germline ends. CDR1 MNHNS and CDR2 SASEGT come from the germline V gene. The CDR3 is 15 amino acids. The CDR3 DNA is TGTGCCAGCAGTGTCGCGAGTGCGGGGGGAAACACCATATATTTT. This encodes CASSVASAGGNTIYF.

The chain uses TRBV5-5 and TRBJ2-2; D gene uncertain. Between the trimmed V and J ends, which lost 4 bases and 4 bases, there was a span of 11 bases. This CDR3 spans 14 amino acids. In germline, CDR1 is SGHKS, CDR2 YYEKEE (reference sequence). The CDR3 DNA sequence: TGTGCCAGCAGCGCCATGGGCCTCACCGGGGAGCTGTTTTTT. This translates into CASSAMGLTGELFF.

This clone was picked up one time. This sequence joins TRBV6-1 and TRBJ1-3; tentatively, D is TRBD1 (6 bases). The germline CDR1 and CDR2 sequences are MNHNS and SASEGT. Trimming took 2 bases from V and 2 from J, leaving 19 bases between them. The CDR3 loop spans 18 amino acids. The CDR3 loop reads CASSETGRRTGTGNTIYF. The CDR3, as DNA: TGTGCCAGCAGTGAAACAGGGAGACGAACAGGGACTGGAAACACCATATATTTT.

This chain connects TRBV5-4 to TRBJ1-1; TRBD1 is a possible D gene (6 bases). The CDR3 length is 14 residues. Germline values: CDR1 SGHNT, CDR2 YYREEE (reference sequence). Trimming pared 7 bases from V and 0 bases from J, leaving 13 bases between. The CDR3 sequence is CASYPRGLNTEAFF. The CDR3 DNA is TGTGCCAGCTACCCCAGGGGCCTGAACACTGAAGCTTTCTTT.

This chain connects TRBV6-1 to TRBJ1-1, with D perhaps TRBD1 (6 bases). Looked up from germline, CDR1 is MNHNS and CDR2 is SASEGT. The CDR3 length is 14 residues. Trimming took off 7 bases at V and 7 bases at J, with 19 bases between the two ends. The CDR3 coding sequence is TGTGCCAGCACTCTTACCCGGGACAAAAATGAAGCTTTCTTT. It yields the protein CASTLTRDKNEAFF.